This T cell receptor (beta chain) was sequenced during a study of blood T cell repertoires in COVID-19. Study context: Acute and convalescent COVID-19 samples came from the United States, Italy and Spain. T cells, B-cell-depleted T cells, or PBMCs provided the cDNA or gDNA that served as material.

In Seattle, patients joined the study during active infection and were tracked longitudinally. Per the authors' pipeline: Estimation of nucleated cell counts relied on the amplification of reference gene primers. Repertoires were generated with immunoSEQ multiplex PCR, while TCRdb's copy carries only in-frame clones and drops some. V and J calls and clone size are given by that table; D and trimming were obtained from the DNA. The profile shows 400,000 to 450,000 clones, approximately 91% of them singletons. The sequencing sample was made of peripheral blood. This TCR came from a woman aged 40 to 50 with COVID-19, enrolled during active disease.

CDR3 nucleotides: TGTGCCAGCAGGGGCCCTCCGGGACTAGAACGTCACGGAGATACGCAGTATTTT. It is translated as CASRGPPGLERHGDTQYF. The chain combines TRBV2 with TRBJ2-3; TRBD2 aligns across 8 bases. From germline, CDR1 is SNHLY and CDR2 FYNNEI. Trimming cost V 6 bases and J 5 bases; bases outside gene matches: 19. This CDR3 is built from 18 residues.